This T cell receptor beta chain was profiled in a study of shared clonotypes between healthy human individuals. About the research overall: Each donor contributed plates that comprised three CD4 naive, three CD4 memory, two CD8 naive and one CD8 memory. General observations from the study: Genetic and exposure-history diversity was limited by the small donor number. Larger estimated richness was generally recorded for naive subsets relative to memory subsets.

Some clones are missing from TCRdb's copy, which holds only in-frame ones; the method was immunoSEQ multiplex PCR. The top ten clones hold about 1% of a sample with some 1.4 million clones, roughly 97% of them seen once. As to this clone: Its cognate antigen is unknown.

Partitioning of CD4+ cells yielded a CD45RA+ naive subset and a CD45RA-negative memory subset. The CDR3 totals 15 residues. Germline CDR1 reads MNHNS; CDR2 reads SASEGT. V was pared by 7 bases and J by 3 bases, with 18 bases between. Sequencing was performed on naive CD4+ T cells sorted from blood. Subset of the sample: CD45RA+ positively selected. The chain uses TRBV6-1 and TRBJ2-5; TRBD2 is a possible D gene (5 bases). The receptor was isolated from a man younger than 45 in good health. CDR3 DNA: TGTGCCAGCAAGGGCCGGGGTATCGGTAAAGAGACCCAGTACTTC. This codes for CASKGRGIGKETQYF.